This T cell receptor beta chain was recovered during a study of patients and donors after allogeneic stem cell transplantation. TCRdb reanalysed the RT-PCR reads using MiXCR and keeps one entry per CDR3 protein. The sample includes about 960,000 distinct CDR3 sequences, 15% to 20% of them seen just once. Sequencing was done on a sample of blood, either unsorted or a sorted T cell fraction (not recorded which). The sequence derives from a human donor who was either an allogeneic HSCT recipient or a stem cell or donor lymphocyte infusion donor (not recorded which). It is not recorded whose cells these are; they may come from a transplant donor.

CDR3 protein: CAWSDQGNYEQYF. CDR3 DNA: TGTGCCTGGAGTGATCAGGGGAACTACGAGCAGTACTTC. The rearrangement links TRBV30 to TRBJ2-7; tentatively, D is TRBD1 (6 bases). Germline V lookup: CDR1 GTSNPN, CDR2 SVGIG (reference sequence). Trimming took off 1 base at V and 3 bases at J, with 10 bases between the two ends. The CDR3 has 13 amino acids.